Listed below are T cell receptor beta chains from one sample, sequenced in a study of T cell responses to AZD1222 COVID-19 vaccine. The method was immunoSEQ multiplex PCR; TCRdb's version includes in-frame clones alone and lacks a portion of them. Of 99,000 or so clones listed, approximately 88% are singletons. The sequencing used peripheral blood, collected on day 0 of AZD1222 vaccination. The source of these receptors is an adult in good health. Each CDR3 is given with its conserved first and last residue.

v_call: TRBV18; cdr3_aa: CASSPPGTGGYEQYF
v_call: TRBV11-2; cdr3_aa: CASSKTGGYWETQYF
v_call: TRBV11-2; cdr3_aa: CASSPGLGYEQFF
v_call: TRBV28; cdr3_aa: CASSLLQGAVEKLFF
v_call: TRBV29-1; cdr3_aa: CSVEVVGYGYTF
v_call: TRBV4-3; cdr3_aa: CASSQDRAGDYEQYF
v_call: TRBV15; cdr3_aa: CATSVRTTGSGYTF
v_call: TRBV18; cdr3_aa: CASSLNEGAFF
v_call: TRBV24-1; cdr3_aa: CATSDPGGETQYF
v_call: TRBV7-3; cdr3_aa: CASSLSGDLDEQFF
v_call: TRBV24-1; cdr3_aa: CATSDSTGGSDNEQFF
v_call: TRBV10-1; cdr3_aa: CASSESWTPGEQFF
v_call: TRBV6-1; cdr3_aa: CASSELGQNEQYF
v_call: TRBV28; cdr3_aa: CASRPTNEKLFF
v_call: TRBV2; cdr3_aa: CASSPTPYGYTF
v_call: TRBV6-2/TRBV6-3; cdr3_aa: CASSYPGPRTDTQYF
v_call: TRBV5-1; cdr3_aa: CASSPDSGTEQFF
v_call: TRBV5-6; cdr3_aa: CASTLLDRDIGYTF
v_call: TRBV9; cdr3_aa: CASSVPSGGLPHEQFF
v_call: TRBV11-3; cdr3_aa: CASSPVGGINTEAFF
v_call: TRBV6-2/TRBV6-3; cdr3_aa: CASSYDFRLDNEQFF
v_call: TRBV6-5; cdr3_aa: CASTEHHRLAGGYTF
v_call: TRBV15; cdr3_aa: CATSRDRRQGGIYTDTQYF
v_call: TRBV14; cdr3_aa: CASSTLRSSEQFF
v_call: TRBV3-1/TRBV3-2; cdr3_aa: CASSQVGFDEQYF
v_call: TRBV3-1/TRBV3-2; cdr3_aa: CASSLQGDTEAFF
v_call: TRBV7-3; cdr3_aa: CASSRSSGVNTGELFF
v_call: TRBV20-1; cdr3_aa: CSASAGPPDTQYF
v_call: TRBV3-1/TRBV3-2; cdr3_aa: CASSQERLAGQETQYF
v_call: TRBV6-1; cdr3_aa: CASSEVLAQHF
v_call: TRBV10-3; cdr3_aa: CAISQGQGALISGYTF
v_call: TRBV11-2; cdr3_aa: CASSTQTGQSSYEQYF
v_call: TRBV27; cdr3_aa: CASSPTRQVNSPLHF
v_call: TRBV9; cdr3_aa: CARSSAGGDYGYTF
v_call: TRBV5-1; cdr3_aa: CASSLGGSQETQYF
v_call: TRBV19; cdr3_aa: CASSIDQGVRNYGYTF
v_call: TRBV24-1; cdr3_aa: CATSDPTGSSISRGEQFF
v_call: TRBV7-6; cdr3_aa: CASSPSGGIDEQFF
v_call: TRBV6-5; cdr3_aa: CASKTGGERSYTF
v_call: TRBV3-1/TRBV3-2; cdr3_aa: CASSHYLRAGSNTEAFF
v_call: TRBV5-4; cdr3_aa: CASREAGANVLTF
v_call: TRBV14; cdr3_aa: CASSQGYGYEQYF
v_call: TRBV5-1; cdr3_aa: CASSFSQGAVDTQYF
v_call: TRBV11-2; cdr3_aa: CASSLTTSFSAGELFF
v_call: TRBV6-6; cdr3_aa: CASSPRSRDSGWEETQYF
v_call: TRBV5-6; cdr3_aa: CASSLAGGLANTIYF
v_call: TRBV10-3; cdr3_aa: CAISGRGEAWNTEAFF
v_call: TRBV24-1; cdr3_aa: CATRGPGNSPLHF
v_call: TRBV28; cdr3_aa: CASSIQALAYGYTF
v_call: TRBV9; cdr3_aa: CASNGQPQDQQADTQYF
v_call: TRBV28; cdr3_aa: CASSLSGNIQYF
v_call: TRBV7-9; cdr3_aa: CASSRQFSYEQYF
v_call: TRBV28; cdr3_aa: CASSPHRGSNNSPLHF
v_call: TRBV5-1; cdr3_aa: CASSWDRVAYEQYF